The next 17 T cell receptor beta chains were all read from a single sample in a study of T cells in Graves' hyperthyroidism and ophthalmopathy. Using RNA transcripts as the source, TCR beta CDR3 regions were amplified. First-round RT-PCR with HTBI primers amplified the TCR CDR3 region. TCRdb called the multiplex PCR reads again in MiXCR, with one record for every CDR3 protein. The sample holds hundreds of thousands of distinct CDR3 sequences, around 21% seen once. The material sequenced was blood. The receptors come from a man aged 30 to 39 with Graves' ophthalmopathy.

In this sample, this clonotype turned up a few times. The chain combines TRBV3-1 with TRBJ2-1; possible D gene TRBD1, 5 bases. The CDR3 contains 15 residues. Trimming took 0 bases from V and 3 from J, leaving 9 bases between them. Germline V lookup: CDR1 LGHDT, CDR2 YNNKEL (reference sequence). The CDR3 region is CASSQDSDSYNEQFF. Here the CDR3 DNA reads TGTGCCAGCAGCCAAGATTCCGACAGCTACAATGAGCAGTTCTTC.

The chain has TRBV4-1 and TRBJ2-6, with D possibly being TRBD2 (7 bases). The germline V gene encodes CDR1 MGHRA and CDR2 YSYEKL. Trimming removed 2 bases from V and 0 bases from J, with 17 bases in between. This CDR3 spans 19 amino acids. The CDR3 DNA sequence: TGCGCCAGCAGCCAAATGGCGAGGGGGGGGAGCTCTGGGGCCAACGTCCTGACTTTC. Amino acids: CASSQMARGGSSGANVLTF.

The J gene is TRBJ2-1, the V gene TRBV7-9, with a weak D call TRBD2 (5 bases). With 6 bases removed from V and 0 bases from J, the gap between germline ends came to 18 bases. The CDR3 extends over 17 amino acids. From germline, CDR1 is SEHNR and CDR2 FQNEAQ (reference sequence). CDR3 sequence reads: CASSRLGSRSSYNEQFF. The CDR3 DNA sequence: TGTGCCAGCAGTAGGCTGGGGAGCCGGAGCTCCTACAATGAGCAGTTCTTC.

This clonotype was seen many times. CDR3 DNA: TGTGCCACCAGTGATTTGGGGACTAGCACAGATACGCAGTATTTT. Translated, it gives CATSDLGTSTDTQYF. This sequence joins TRBV24-1 and TRBJ2-3, with D perhaps TRBD2 (6 bases). V lost 0 bases to trimming and J lost 0 bases, with 6 bases between them. The CDR3 totals 15 residues. Germline CDR1 KGHDR, CDR2 SFDVKD.

This clonotype appeared a few times. The CDR3 nucleotides read TGTGCCAGCAGCTTAGCTGGGAACAGGGGGCTTTTGTACACTGAAGCTTTCTTT. Protein: CASSLAGNRGLLYTEAFF. The genes are TRBV7-8 and TRBJ1-1; 9 bases are shared with TRBD1. This CDR3 comprises 18 residues. From germline, CDR1 is SGHVS and CDR2 FQNEAQ. After removal of 0 bases from V and 3 bases from J, the junction contained 11 bases not matched to a gene.

The chain combines TRBV29-1 with TRBJ2-7, with D perhaps matching TRBD1 (5 bases). Per germline, CDR1 SQVTM and CDR2 ANQGSEA. This CDR3 spans 12 amino acids. The V end lost 4 bases, the J end lost 4 bases, and 11 bases lay between the germline ends. CDR3 amino acids: CSVGRDSYEQYF. The CDR3 DNA sequence: TGCAGCGTTGGGCGAGACAGTTACGAGCAGTACTTC.

This clonotype was detected once. The genes are TRBV20-1 and TRBJ1-1; perhaps TRBD1 as D (6 bases). The germline CDR1 and CDR2 sequences are DFQATT and SNEGSKA (reference sequence). CDR3 size: 15 residues. V was pared by 0 bases and J by 4 bases, with 15 bases between. CDR3 coding DNA: TGCAGTGCTAGAGAAGCCGGGACATTAGGCACTGAAGCTTTCTTT. Residues: CSAREAGTLGTEAFF.

This clonotype was counted many times. The chain has TRBV6-1 and TRBJ2-7; D might be TRBD1 (5 bases). CDR3 length equals 12 residues. The V gene lost 8 bases and the J gene lost 3 bases, with 11 bases spanning the gap. Germline V lookup: CDR1 MNHNS, CDR2 SASEGT. CDR3 nucleotides: TGTGCCAGCGGCCAGGGCGACTACGAGCAGTACTTC. Translated: CASGQGDYEQYF.

The CDR3 DNA is TGTGCCAGCAGCGTAGCGGGAAACTCCTACAATGAGCAGTTCTTC. Its translation is CASSVAGNSYNEQFF. The chain is built from TRBV2 and TRBJ2-1; 8 positions match TRBD2. The CDR3 covers 15 residues. V shed 6 bases, J shed 0 bases, and the junction held 4 bases outside the gene matches. Looked up from germline, CDR1 is SNHLY and CDR2 is FYNNEI.

This clonotype was seen only a few times. The chain links TRBV2 to TRBJ1-5; 9 nucleotides line up with TRBD1. This CDR3 is built from 13 residues. CDR1 is SNHLY, CDR2 FYNNEI, per germline. After removal of 6 bases from V and 6 bases from J, the junction contained 3 bases not matched to a gene. The CDR3 DNA follows: TGTGCCAGCAGGGGACAGGGAGGTCAGCCCCAGCATTTT. Translation: CASRGQGGQPQHF. Looking up the rest from reference TRBV2 and TRBJ1-5 gives the full variable domain: EPEVTQTPSHQVTQMGQEVILRCVPISNHLYFYWYRQILGQKVEFLVSFYNNEISEKSEIFDDQFSVERPDGSNFTLKIRSTKLEDSAMYFCASRGQGGQPQHFGDGTRLSIL.

This clonotype was recorded a few times. The chain links TRBV13 to TRBJ2-2, with 8 nucleotides matching TRBD2. J lost 4 bases, V lost 5 bases, and 9 bases had no gene match. Germline values: CDR1 PRHDT, CDR2 FYEKMQ (reference sequence). The CDR3 has 16 residues. The CDR3 spells CASSPGLAEITGELFF. CDR3 nucleotide sequence: TGTGCCAGCAGCCCCGGACTAGCCGAAATCACCGGGGAGCTGTTTTTT.

The chain combines TRBV5-1 with TRBJ2-3; D might be TRBD2 (5 bases). Trimming pared 4 bases from V and 2 bases from J, leaving 11 bases between. Germline V gives CDR1 SGHRS, CDR2 YFSETQ. The CDR3 covers 14 residues. DNA of the CDR3: TGCGCCAGCAGCCAGGACTTATCCACAGATACGCAGTATTTT. Protein: CASSQDLSTDTQYF.

This clonotype has at least ten counts. The V call is TRBV20-1, the J call TRBJ2-1; no clear D. Trimming cost V 6 bases and J 8 bases, with 20 bases left between them. Per the germline V gene, CDR1 is DFQATT and CDR2 is SNEGSKA (reference sequence). The CDR3 spans 14 residues. CDR3 region: CSAPQKRHDDEQFF. Here the CDR3 DNA reads TGCAGTGCGCCCCAGAAGCGTCACGACGATGAGCAGTTCTTC.

A few counts support this clonotype. The gene calls are TRBV14 and TRBJ2-3; D may be TRBD1 (6 bases). The V and J ends lost 3 bases and 2 bases respectively, with 9 bases between them. This CDR3 is built from 14 residues. Germline lookup yields CDR1 SGHDN and CDR2 FVKESK. The chain's CDR3 is CASSQWGLTDTQYF. The CDR3, as DNA: TGTGCCAGCAGCCAGTGGGGGCTCACAGATACGCAGTATTTT.

The chain links TRBV7-2 to TRBJ2-1; D is ambiguous. V lost 4 bases and J 0 bases, leaving 13 bases between the germline ends. This CDR3 is built from 16 residues. Germline assignment: CDR1 SGHTA and CDR2 FQGNSA. CDR3 residues: CASSYRPPSSYNEQFF. The CDR3 DNA reads TGTGCCAGCAGCTACAGACCACCTAGCTCCTACAATGAGCAGTTCTTC.

This chain joins TRBV4-3 and TRBJ2-7, with 8 bases aligning to TRBD1. The germline V gene has CDR1 LGHNA and CDR2 YSLEER. V was clipped by 4 bases and J by 5 bases; unmatched bases: 16. This CDR3 spans 17 amino acids. The CDR3 region is CASSLLTRDRSSHEQYF. The DNA for the CDR3 is TGCGCCAGCAGCCTGTTAACCCGGGACAGGAGTTCCCACGAGCAGTACTTC.

The V call is TRBV7-9, the J call TRBJ2-5; D is possibly TRBD1 (6 bases). CDR1 SEHNR and CDR2 FQNEAQ come from the germline V gene (reference sequence). The CDR3 runs 14 residues. V was trimmed by 3 bases and J by 2 bases, leaving 10 bases between them. CDR3 residues: CASSFIQGQETQYF. DNA for the CDR3: TGTGCCAGCAGCTTCATTCAGGGGCAAGAGACCCAGTACTTC.